These T cell receptor beta chains were read from a single sample in a study of blood T cells in healthy people across ages. In TCRdb, the 5' RACE reads were re-called with MiXCR into one record per CDR3 protein. The table has 800,000 to 950,000 distinct CDR3 sequences, 25% to 30% seen once. These data also formed part of another study, on T cells of mothers and their children.

Sample: blood. The receptor set was obtained from a woman aged 35 to 49 in good health. Each CDR3 is given with its conserved first and last residue. A D gene is named only where the DNA matches it firmly. Size values are once, few and many counts, or a class for expanded clones, and some rows have none.

j_call,clone_size,v_call,d_call,cdr3_nt,cdr3_aa
TRBJ2-7,NA,TRBV5-1,NA,TGCGCCAGCAGCGCATACTGGAGGGCGAGCTCCTACGAGCAGTACTTC,CASSAYWRASSYEQYF
TRBJ1-5,many,TRBV29-1,NA,TGCAGCGTTCGGGACAATTACAATCAGCCCCAGCATTTT,CSVRDNYNQPQHF
TRBJ2-7,many,TRBV25-1,NA,TGTGCCAGCAGTGAATTTGGCTACGAGCAGTACTTC,CASSEFGYEQYF
TRBJ1-1,NA,TRBV20-1,NA,TGCAGTGCTATTGACGGAGGGGGAGCAGCTTTCTTT,CSAIDGGGAAFF
TRBJ2-7,NA,TRBV20-1,TRBD1,TGCAGTGCTAGAGCCATGGCCCCCCCAGACAGGGCGCGGATAGACGAGCAGTACTTC,CSARAMAPPDRARIDEQYF
TRBJ2-3,NA,TRBV12-3/TRBV12-4,NA,TGTGCCAGCAGGCCGGGACATATCTCAGATACGCAGTATTTT,CASRPGHISDTQYF
TRBJ2-6,few,TRBV7-3,TRBD2,TGTGCCAGCAGTCCAACTAGCGGTGGGGTCAACGTCCTGACTTTC,CASSPTSGGVNVLTF
TRBJ2-3,NA,TRBV21-1,NA,TGTGCCAGCAGCACTAGCCAGGGGGCGAGTGGGGGTGCAGATACGCAGTATTTT,CASSTSQGASGGADTQYF
TRBJ2-7,many,TRBV15,TRBD1,TGTGCCACCAGCCGTGACAGGGGGTCTTACTACGAGCAGTACTTC,CATSRDRGSYYEQYF
TRBJ2-5,NA,TRBV4-3,TRBD2,TGCGCCAGCAGCCAATCCCTTACTAGCGGGGCGTACCAAGAGACCCAGTACTTC,CASSQSLTSGAYQETQYF
TRBJ1-2,few,TRBV12-3/TRBV12-4,NA,TGTGCCAGCAGTCCGGACATGTCGGGCTACACCTTC,CASSPDMSGYTF
TRBJ1-5,many,TRBV2,NA,TGTGCCAGCAGGCCCAGGCCGTCTTATAGCAATCAGCCCCAGCATTTT,CASRPRPSYSNQPQHF
TRBJ2-7,many,TRBV6-2/TRBV6-3,NA,TGTGCCAGCAGTTACAGTAGGGGACGGACCCCCCTCTACGAGCAGTACTTC,CASSYSRGRTPLYEQYF
TRBJ1-5,NA,TRBV2,NA,TGTGCCAGCAGTGAAGCGCGTCAGGATAGCAATCAGCCCCAGCATTTT,CASSEARQDSNQPQHF
TRBJ2-4,NA,TRBV2,NA,TGTGCCAGCGGGGGCCCCCAGTACTTC,CASGGPQYF
TRBJ1-5,NA,TRBV20-1,NA,TGCAGTGCCCGACTGAGGGAAGGGCAGCCCCAGCATTTT,CSARLREGQPQHF
TRBJ2-5,many,TRBV4-1,NA,TGCGCCAGCAGCCAGTCCGAGGGGGCGGGGGAAGAGACCCAGTACTTC,CASSQSEGAGEETQYF
TRBJ2-1,many,TRBV9,TRBD2,TGTGCCAGCAGCTCCACGGCGGGGGCCTACAATGAGCAGTTCTTC,CASSSTAGAYNEQFF
TRBJ2-1,many,TRBV20-1,TRBD2,TGCAGTGCCGAGGAAGGAGCCGGGGGGGCCGGTGAGCAGTTCTTC,CSAEEGAGGAGEQFF
TRBJ2-7,many,TRBV3-1,NA,TGTGCCAGCAGCCAAGATCATGGAGGGTACTACGAGCAGTACTTC,CASSQDHGGYYEQYF
TRBJ1-5,NA,TRBV7-8,NA,TGTGCCAGCAGCCCATTGACAGCTAATAGCAATCAGCCCCAGCATTTT,CASSPLTANSNQPQHF
TRBJ2-7,NA,TRBV6-5,NA,TGTGCCAGCACCGATACTCCGGGCGAGCAGTACTTC,CASTDTPGEQYF
TRBJ1-5,NA,TRBV4-1,NA,TGCGCCAGCAGCCAAGGTCGGGCAGGGTATAGCAATCAGCCCCAGCATTTT,CASSQGRAGYSNQPQHF
TRBJ1-2,NA,TRBV25-1,TRBD1,TGTGCCAGCAGTGAATCGGGCAGGGCAGGGGGGGGCTACACCTTC,CASSESGRAGGGYTF
TRBJ1-2,many,TRBV4-3,NA,TGCGCCAGCAGCCAAGAGGTCAGGGAGGATGGCTACACCTTC,CASSQEVREDGYTF
TRBJ2-2,NA,TRBV29-1,NA,TGCAGCGTTGAACTATACCCGAACACCGGGGAGCTGTTTTTT,CSVELYPNTGELFF
TRBJ2-7,many,TRBV10-3,TRBD2,TGTGCCTCCAAGGAGGGGACTAGCGGAGAATACTACGAGCAGTACTTC,CASKEGTSGEYYEQYF
TRBJ2-5,NA,TRBV5-1,TRBD1,TGCGCCAGCAGCGACCAGGGGGCAGGGGGAGAGACCCAGTACTTC,CASSDQGAGGETQYF
TRBJ1-1,NA,TRBV2,NA,TGTGCCAGCAGTGATCCCCCCAGCAGTGAAGCTTTCTTT,CASSDPPSSEAFF
TRBJ2-2,once,TRBV2,TRBD1,TGTGCCAGCAGTGATCGGGGACAGGTGAACACCGGGGAGCTGTTTTTT,CASSDRGQVNTGELFF
TRBJ2-1,NA,TRBV21-1,NA,TGTGCCAGCAGCCCCCGGACAGCGGGGATACATGAGCAGTTCTTC,CASSPRTAGIHEQFF
TRBJ2-5,few,TRBV3-1,NA,TGTGCCAGCAGCCAACAACCCCAAGAGACCCAGTACTTC,CASSQQPQETQYF
TRBJ1-2,many,TRBV12-3/TRBV12-4,NA,TGTGCCAGCAGTTTGGGCAGCTTCTATGGCTACACCTTC,CASSLGSFYGYTF